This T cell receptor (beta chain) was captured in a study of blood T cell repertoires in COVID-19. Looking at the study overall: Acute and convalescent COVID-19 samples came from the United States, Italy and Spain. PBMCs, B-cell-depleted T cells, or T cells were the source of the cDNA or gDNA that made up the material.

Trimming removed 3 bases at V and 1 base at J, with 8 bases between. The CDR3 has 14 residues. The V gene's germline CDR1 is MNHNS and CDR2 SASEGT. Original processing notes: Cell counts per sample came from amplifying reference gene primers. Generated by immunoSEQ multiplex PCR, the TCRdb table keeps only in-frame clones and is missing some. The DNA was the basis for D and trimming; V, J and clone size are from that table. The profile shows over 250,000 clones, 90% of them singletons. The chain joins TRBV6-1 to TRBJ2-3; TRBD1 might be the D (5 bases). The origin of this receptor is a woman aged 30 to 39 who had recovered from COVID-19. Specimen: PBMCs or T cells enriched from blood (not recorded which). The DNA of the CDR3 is TGTGCCAGCAGTGACCCCAGGGGCACAGATACGCAGTATTTT. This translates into CASSDPRGTDTQYF.